Each of the 20 T cell receptor beta chains below was sequenced from the same sample in a study of blood T cell repertoires in COVID-19. Using immunoSEQ multiplex PCR, the repertoire was profiled, and TCRdb retains in-frame clones only, with some absent. The sample has about 150,000 clones, roughly 82% seen once. Sample: peripheral blood. All receptors come from a human donor with acute or convalescent COVID-19. The donor label of this sample is uncertain.

This clone appeared a single time. The chain couples TRBV6-5 to TRBJ1-3; D is ambiguous. Trimming left V 8 bases short and J 0 bases short, with 14 bases between. Looked up from germline, CDR1 is MNHEY and CDR2 is SVGAGI. CDR3 size: 15 residues. The CDR3 region has the DNA TGTGCCAGCGGGGAGACTGATTACTCTGGAAACACCATATATTTT. This translates into CASGETDYSGNTIYF.

The rearrangement links TRBV29-1 to TRBJ1-2, with D possibly being TRBD1 (5 bases). Trimming shortened V by 4 bases and J by 2 bases, and 11 bases separated the two germline ends. Germline values: CDR1 SQVTM, CDR2 ANQGSEA. This CDR3 has 13 amino acids. CDR3 DNA sequence: TGCAGCGTTGGCGTACAGGAGAACTATGGCTACACCTTC. Translating gives CSVGVQENYGYTF.

This CDR3 is CASSQVRTRALYGYTF. CDR3 coding DNA: TGTGCCAGCAGCCAAGTCCGGACAAGGGCTCTCTATGGCTACACCTTC. V gene TRBV3-1 (or the pseudogene TRBV3-2) combines with J gene TRBJ1-2, with D possibly TRBD1 on 5 matching bases. The germline CDR1 and CDR2 sequences are LGHDT and YNNKEL (reference sequence). V lost 1 base and J lost 4, with 16 bases in between. The CDR3 covers 16 residues.

The chain joins TRBV5-1 to TRBJ1-6, with D possibly matching TRBD1 (6 bases). Deletions cut 6 bases from V and 10 bases from J, with 14 bases between. This CDR3 contains 13 residues. CDR1 and CDR2 (germline): SGHRS, YFSETQ. CDR3 coding DNA: TGCGCCAGCACCAGGGGTTTCGACTCACCCCTCCACTTT. This gives the protein CASTRGFDSPLHF.

The chain recombines TRBV27 with TRBJ1-3, with 8 positions matching TRBD1. The V segment lost 8 bases and the J segment 3 bases; nucleotides outside the gene matches: 6. Per germline, CDR1 MNHEY and CDR2 SMNVEV (reference sequence). The CDR3 runs 14 residues. The CDR3 coding sequence is TGTGCCAGCCGGCCAGGGGGCAGTGGAAACACCATATATTTT. Encoded protein: CASRPGGSGNTIYF.

V and J are TRBV3-1 (or the pseudogene TRBV3-2) and TRBJ1-1; TRBD1 is a possible D gene (6 bases). The CDR3 runs to 13 residues. Trimming took off 0 bases at V and 11 bases at J, with 13 bases between the two ends. Germline V gives CDR1 LGHDT, CDR2 YNNKEL (reference sequence). CDR3 in DNA: TGTGCCAGCAGCCAAGAGACAGGATGGGGGGCTTTCTTT. It encodes CASSQETGWGAFF.

The rearrangement uses TRBV6-5 and TRBJ1-5; D perhaps matches TRBD1 (5 bases). Germline CDR1 reads MNHEY; CDR2 reads SVGAGI. This CDR3 region has 13 residues. The germline V and J ends were trimmed by 6 bases and 4 bases, with 10 bases remaining between them. The CDR3 loop reads CASSLGRNQPQHF. The DNA for the CDR3 is TGTGCCAGCAGCCTGGGGCGGAATCAGCCCCAGCATTTT.

Note on this clone: Other DNA sequences in the sample encode the same CDR3. J is TRBJ1-3 and V is TRBV19, with D possibly being TRBD1 (6 bases). CDR1 and CDR2 from the germline V gene are LNHDA and SQIVND (reference sequence). The CDR3 length is 15 residues. Trimming left V 2 bases short and J 2 bases short, with 10 bases between. Here the CDR3 reads CASSISTGPGNTIYF. The CDR3 DNA reads TGTGCCAGTAGTATATCGACAGGCCCTGGAAACACCATATATTTT.

This chain links TRBV7-2 with TRBJ1-1; 8 nucleotides agree with TRBD1. Germline V gives CDR1 SGHTA, CDR2 FQGNSA. The CDR3 loop spans 14 amino acids. After removal of 1 base from V and 6 bases from J, the junction contained 4 bases not matched to a gene. The CDR3 sequence is CASSLVVRGPEAFF. CDR3 nucleotide sequence: TGTGCCAGCAGCTTAGTAGTCAGGGGGCCTGAAGCTTTCTTT.

The rearrangement uses TRBV5-1 and TRBJ2-3; 9 nucleotides align to TRBD1. The ends lost 6 bases at V and 3 bases at J; junction bases unmatched: 8. The CDR3 consists of 15 residues. Germline loops: CDR1 SGHRS, CDR2 YFSETQ. The CDR3 sequence: CASTKQGAGTDTQYF. In DNA form, the CDR3 reads TGCGCCAGCACCAAACAGGGGGCGGGTACAGATACGCAGTATTTT.

The CDR3 bases are TGCGCCAGCAGCCAGGTTAGGACTAGCGGGGACCCACGCAATGAGCAGTTCTTC. Translating it yields CASSQVRTSGDPRNEQFF. The V gene is TRBV4-1, the J gene TRBJ2-1, with 12 positions matching TRBD2. Germline V gene lookup returns CDR1 MGHRA and CDR2 YSYEKL. The CDR3 is made up of 18 amino acids. V lost 3 bases to trimming and J lost 6 bases; unmatched junction nucleotides: 12.

The chain uses TRBV19 and TRBJ2-7; 9 bases are a match to TRBD1. The CDR3 length is 14 residues. J was trimmed by 3 bases and V by 7 bases; bases with no gene match: 7. Germline V lookup: CDR1 LNHDA, CDR2 SQIVND (reference sequence). CDR3 sequence reads: CASNRRDRVYEQYF. Here the CDR3 DNA reads TGTGCCAGTAACCGGCGGGACAGGGTCTACGAGCAGTACTTC.

This clone was detected a few times. The genes are TRBV20-1 and TRBJ1-2; possible D gene TRBD1, 5 bases. V shed 3 bases and J shed 6 bases, with 14 bases lying between them. CDR3 size: 13 residues. The germline V gene encodes CDR1 DFQATT and CDR2 SNEGSKA (reference sequence). The CDR3 bases are TGCAGTGCTAGTAACGTCCGGGGGGATGGCTACACCTTC. Its translation is CSASNVRGDGYTF.

J is TRBJ2-3 and V is TRBV30; D possibly corresponds to TRBD1 (5 bases). The CDR3 spans 16 residues. Germline lookup yields CDR1 GTSNPN and CDR2 SVGIG (reference sequence). V was cut by 4 bases and J by 6 bases, with 23 bases left in between. CDR3 sequence reads: CAWNSWLGDPSDTQYF. The CDR3, as DNA: TGTGCCTGGAATTCATGGCTAGGGGATCCTTCGGATACGCAGTATTTT.

This clone was observed many times. This chain connects TRBV5-6 to TRBJ2-3, with 9 positions matching TRBD2. The CDR3 loop spans 16 amino acids. Germline lookup yields CDR1 SGHDT and CDR2 YYEEEE. Trimming cost V 5 bases and J 7 bases; bases outside gene matches: 14. In nucleotides, the CDR3 is TGTGCCAGCAGGCCGGGACTAGCTGTAGATCGGTATACGCAGTATTTT. Its protein is CASRPGLAVDRYTQYF.

The chain links TRBV15 to TRBJ1-6; D possibly corresponds to TRBD1 (5 bases). With 1 base removed from V and 6 bases from J, the gap between germline ends came to 7 bases. Looked up from germline, CDR1 is LNHNV and CDR2 is YYDKDF (reference sequence). This CDR3 comprises 14 residues. The chain's CDR3 is CATSRAGGNSPLHF. The CDR3 DNA reads TGTGCCACCAGCAGAGCCGGGGGTAATTCACCCCTCCACTTT.

The chain combines TRBV18 with TRBJ2-5; a possible D gene is TRBD1 (5 bases). CDR3 length equals 15 residues. V dropped 3 bases and J dropped 2 bases, with 13 bases sitting between them. Germline V lookup: CDR1 KGHSH, CDR2 LQKENI. This CDR3 reads CASSPALGQQETQYF. As DNA, the CDR3 is TGTGCCAGCTCACCCGCACTCGGACAACAAGAGACCCAGTACTTC.

The chain is built from TRBV19 and TRBJ1-5, with TRBD1 matching 10 bases. The CDR3 runs to 14 residues. Germline loops: CDR1 LNHDA, CDR2 SQIVND (reference sequence). The trim removed 5 bases at V and 5 bases at J, leaving 3 bases unmatched. CDR3 sequence (DNA): TGTGCCAGTAGTTGGGACAGGGGAGATCAGCCCCAGCATTTT. Protein product: CASSWDRGDQPQHF.

This clone was found a few times. The chain recombines TRBV5-6 with TRBJ2-1; 7 positions match TRBD1. The germline V gene has CDR1 SGHDT and CDR2 YYEEEE. The CDR3 totals 13 residues. Unmatched junction bases numbered 6, after V lost 5 bases and J lost 7 bases. CDR3 loop: CASSLDRSNEQFF. The CDR3 DNA follows: TGTGCCAGCAGTCTGGACAGGTCTAATGAGCAGTTCTTC.

This clone was picked up many times. The chain recombines TRBV5-1 with TRBJ2-7, with D perhaps matching TRBD2 (5 bases). Germline V gene data show CDR1 as SGHRS and CDR2 as YFSETQ. The germline V and J ends were trimmed by 4 bases and 2 bases, with 10 bases remaining between them. The CDR3 runs to 13 residues. The CDR3 nucleotides are TGCGCCAGCAGCCTACTAGATCCCTACGAGCAGTACTTC. Translating it yields CASSLLDPYEQYF.